This T cell receptor (beta chain) originates from a study of shared clonotypes between healthy human individuals. Each cell subset's genomic DNA was divided evenly among several immunoSEQ plates. Sequenced by immunoSEQ multiplex PCR; TCRdb stores in-frame clones only, minus some. Of about 2.4 million clones in the sample, roughly 93% were seen once. Germline V gives CDR1 MGHDK, CDR2 SYGVNS. This CDR3 region has 16 residues. Trimming removed 5 bases at V and 0 bases at J, with 16 bases between. The sequenced material came from naive CD4+ T cells from PBMCs. Specified subset: CD45RA+ positively selected. The receptor's source is a man aged 18-30 years in good health. Some clones in this sample may be carry-over from other donors' samples. The V gene is TRBV25-1, the J gene TRBJ1-1; D unclear. The CDR3 region has the DNA TGTGCCAGCAGTCCTGCCAAGGGCCCTATGAACACTGAAGCTTTCTTT. The encoded protein is CASSPAKGPMNTEAFF. The variable domain in full, with the rest retrieved from reference TRBV25-1 and TRBJ1-1, is EADIYQTPRYLVIGTGKKITLECSQTMGHDKMYWYQQDPGMELHLIHYSYGVNSTEKGDLSSESTVSRIRTEHFPLTLESARPSHTSQYLCASSPAKGPMNTEAFFGQGTRLTVV.